A selection of T cell receptor beta chains follows, all from one sample in a study of blood T cell repertoires in COVID-19. Profiling relied on immunoSEQ multiplex PCR, and the TCRdb table lists in-frame clones only, not all of them. The table includes about 200,000 clones, over 75% detected once. Sequencing input: peripheral blood. The receptor source for this set is an elderly woman with acute or convalescent COVID-19. Each CDR3 is given with its conserved first and last residue. The D gene is left open where the match is weak. A row's size may be missing; if present it is once, few, many or a size class.

NA	TRBD1	TRBV7-2	TRBJ1-1	TGTGCCAGCAACCATGGACAGGTGAACACTGAAGCTTTCTTT	CASNHGQVNTEAFF
NA	NA	TRBV15	TRBJ1-1	TGTGCCACCAGCAGAGACCAGGGGCTCAACACTGAAGCTTTCTTT	CATSRDQGLNTEAFF
NA	NA	TRBV19	TRBJ1-2	TGTGCCAGTAACCCTCAGGCTCTATATGGCTACACCTTC	CASNPQALYGYTF
NA	NA	TRBV6-6	TRBJ2-7	TGTGCCAGCAGTTACTCGACTAGTCCAGACTCCTACGAGCAGTACTTC	CASSYSTSPDSYEQYF
NA	NA	TRBV19	TRBJ2-7	TGTGCCAGTAGAGGTAGCCACTACGAGCAGTACTTC	CASRGSHYEQYF
few	TRBD2	TRBV24-1	TRBJ2-3	TGTGCCACCAGCGGATGGGGGGGTAGGAGCGAAAGCACAGATACGCAGTATTTT	CATSGWGGRSESTDTQYF
NA	NA	TRBV5-1	TRBJ1-5	TGCGCCAGCAGCAGGGAGACAGGTCCAAATCAGCCCCAGCATTTT	CASSRETGPNQPQHF
NA	NA	TRBV24-1	TRBJ2-5	TGTGCCACCAGTGATGGGCCGGGGGAGACCCAGTACTTC	CATSDGPGETQYF
NA	NA	TRBV29-1	TRBJ1-1	TGCAGCGTTGAGGTTCAGGGTAACACTGAAGCTTTCTTT	CSVEVQGNTEAFF
NA	TRBD1	TRBV29-1	TRBJ1-1	TGCAGCGTTGAACACACCGTCCGGGACAGGGGGCAGGCTTTCTTT	CSVEHTVRDRGQAFF
NA	TRBD1	TRBV18	TRBJ2-7	TGTGCCAGCTCACCACCGGCTTCTGGACAGGGGCCCTACGAGCAGTACTTC	CASSPPASGQGPYEQYF
NA	TRBD1	TRBV7-9	TRBJ2-5	TGTGCCAGCAGCCCGCCTGGGGACAGGTCCCAAGAGACCCAGTACTTC	CASSPPGDRSQETQYF
NA	NA	TRBV15	TRBJ2-2	TGTGCCACCAGGCCGGGACTCCAGAACACCGGGGAGCTGTTTTTT	CATRPGLQNTGELFF
once	NA	TRBV13	TRBJ2-1	TGTGCCAGCAGCCCGCCGGGGTCCTACAATGAGCAGTTCTTC	CASSPPGSYNEQFF
once	NA	TRBV6-5	TRBJ1-5	TGTGCCAGCAGTCTGGACAGTAGCAATCAGCCCCAGCATTTT	CASSLDSSNQPQHF
NA	NA	TRBV5-1	TRBJ2-2	TGCGCCAGCAGCACGGAAGGGGTACCTAACACCGGGGAGCTGTTTTTT	CASSTEGVPNTGELFF
NA	TRBD2	TRBV6-5	TRBJ2-1	TGTGCCAGCAGTTACCCCTACGGGGGGTCGACCAATGAGCAGTTCTTC	CASSYPYGGSTNEQFF
NA	NA	TRBV19	TRBJ2-3	TGTGCCAGTAGGCGCGGTCGGGGGAGCACAGATACGCAGTATTTT	CASRRGRGSTDTQYF